This entry is about one TCR beta chain. At one end the junction does not follow the germline gene, possibly because of a read error. The data were taken from a study of technical replicates of blood from a handful of donors. Germline V gene lookup returns CDR1 SGHVS and CDR2 FNYEAQ. CDR3 length: 17 residues. Only in-frame clones appear in the TCRdb table, and some are missing; sequencing was by immunoSEQ multiplex PCR. The sample holds about 84,000 clones, under 95% seen once. Sequenced material: T cells isolated from PBMCs. The chain couples TRBV7-6 to TRBJ1-5; possible D gene TRBD1, 5 bases. The sequence derives from a human donor in good health. The CDR3 sequence: CASSLAAGLYSNQPQHF. DNA of the CDR3: TGTGCCAGCAGCCTAGCAGCAGGGCTATATAGCAATCAGCCCCAGCATTTT. Complete variable domain (other parts from reference TRBV7-6 and TRBJ1-5): GAGVSQSPRYKVTKRGQDVALRCDPISGHVSLYWYRQALGQGPEFLTYFNYEAQQDKSGLPNDRFSAERPEGSISTLTIQRTEQRDSAMYRCASSLAAGLYSNQPQHFGDGTRLSIL.